The 8 T cell receptor beta chains listed next were all sequenced from one sample in a study of T cell responses to AZD1222 COVID-19 vaccine. Clones were read by immunoSEQ multiplex PCR, and TCRdb kept only the in-frame ones, dropping some. This sample carries 140,000 or so clones, around nine tenths of them seen once, and the ten largest clones take about 3%. Sequencing used peripheral blood, obtained 28 days after the second AZD1222 dose. The receptor source for this set is an adult who received the AZD1222 COVID-19 vaccine.

CDR3 residues: CASSTHLGGANLGQYF. The CDR3 DNA reads as TGTGCCAGCAGCACCCACCTCGGGGGGGCCAACCTCGGGCAGTACTTC. The genes are TRBV5-4 and TRBJ2-7; 8 nucleotides line up with TRBD2. The CDR3 length is 16 residues. The J segment lost 9 bases and the V segment lost 4 bases, leaving 18 bases of the junction unmatched. Germline V lookup: CDR1 SGHNT, CDR2 YYREEE (reference sequence).

This clone has just one count. The chain links TRBV5-4 to TRBJ2-2; 9 bases fit TRBD2. Trimming cost V 4 bases and J 5 bases; bases outside gene matches: 6. Looked up from germline, CDR1 is SGHNT and CDR2 is YYREEE (reference sequence). CDR3 length equals 15 residues. CDR3 residues: CASSMVTSGTGELFF. CDR3 sequence (DNA): TGTGCCAGCAGCATGGTTACTAGCGGGACCGGGGAGCTGTTTTTT.

The chain employs TRBV20-1 and TRBJ1-5, with TRBD1 matching over 9 bases. Germline lookup yields CDR1 DFQATT and CDR2 SNEGSKA (reference sequence). Unmatched junction bases numbered 7, after V lost 3 bases and J lost 7 bases. This CDR3 comprises 14 residues. DNA of the CDR3: TGCAGTGCTAGTCGCGACAGGGGGTACCAGCCCCAGCATTTT. It encodes CSASRDRGYQPQHF.

This chain joins TRBV7-9 and TRBJ2-7; TRBD2 matches 12 bases. The length of the CDR3 is 15 residues. Germline values: CDR1 SEHNR, CDR2 FQNEAQ (reference sequence). Trimming at V came to 4 bases and at J to 2 bases, leaving 3 bases not matched to a gene. The chain's CDR3 is CASSYGLAGTYEQYF. The CDR3 DNA is TGTGCCAGCAGCTACGGACTAGCGGGGACCTACGAGCAGTACTTC. Full variable domain (missing parts from reference TRBV7-9 and TRBJ2-7): DTGVSQNPRHKITKRGQNVTFRCDPISEHNRLYWYRQTLGQGPEFLTYFQNEAQLEKSRLLSDRFSAERPKGSFSTLEIQRTEQGDSAMYLCASSYGLAGTYEQYFGPGTRLTVT.

This chain connects TRBV19 to TRBJ1-2; D perhaps matches TRBD1 (5 bases). Trimming pared 3 bases from V and 3 bases from J, leaving 14 bases between. Germline loops: CDR1 LNHDA, CDR2 SQIVND (reference sequence). The length of the CDR3 is 15 residues. The CDR3 nucleotides read TGTGCCAGTAGTATGGTACAGGCCCTAGACTATGGCTACACCTTC. Translating gives CASSMVQALDYGYTF.

This clone was recorded once. V usage is TRBV11-3 and J usage is TRBJ1-1; D remains ambiguous. This CDR3 is built from 13 residues. V was clipped by 5 bases and J by 4 bases, with 11 bases between them. Looked up from germline, CDR1 is SGHNT and CDR2 is YENEEA. In nucleotides, the CDR3 is TGTGCCAGCAGCCGATGGGTTTCCACTGAAGCTTTCTTT. Its translation is CASSRWVSTEAFF.

V and J are TRBV5-4 and TRBJ1-2; D is ambiguous. V lost 0 bases to trimming and J lost 8 bases, with 14 bases between them. This CDR3 is 14 amino acids long. The germline CDR1 and CDR2 sequences are SGHNT and YYREEE (reference sequence). CDR3 nucleotides: TGTGCCAGCAGCTTGGTTCTGGCTCGCGGGGGCTACACCTTC. Its translation is CASSLVLARGGYTF.

The chain carries TRBV27 and TRBJ2-1; 9 positions match TRBD2. This CDR3 region has 16 residues. Trimming at V came to 0 bases and at J to 6 bases, leaving 6 bases not matched to a gene. Germline loops: CDR1 MNHEY, CDR2 SMNVEV (reference sequence). The CDR3 spells CASSLSRGGLSNEQFF. CDR3 in DNA: TGTGCCAGCAGTTTATCGCGGGGGGGCCTCTCCAATGAGCAGTTCTTC.